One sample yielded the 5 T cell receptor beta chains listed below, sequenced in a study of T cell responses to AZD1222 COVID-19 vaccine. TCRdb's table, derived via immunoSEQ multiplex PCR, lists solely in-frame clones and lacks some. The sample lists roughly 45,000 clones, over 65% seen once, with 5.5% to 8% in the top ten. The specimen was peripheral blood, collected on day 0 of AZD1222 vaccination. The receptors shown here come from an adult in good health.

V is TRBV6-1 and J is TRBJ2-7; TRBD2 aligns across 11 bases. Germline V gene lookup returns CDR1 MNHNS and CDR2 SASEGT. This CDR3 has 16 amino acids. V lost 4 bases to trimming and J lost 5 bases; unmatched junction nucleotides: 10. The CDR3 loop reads CASSAHSGRAGNEQYF. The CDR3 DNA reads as TGTGCCAGCAGTGCTCATAGCGGGAGGGCCGGTAACGAGCAGTACTTC.

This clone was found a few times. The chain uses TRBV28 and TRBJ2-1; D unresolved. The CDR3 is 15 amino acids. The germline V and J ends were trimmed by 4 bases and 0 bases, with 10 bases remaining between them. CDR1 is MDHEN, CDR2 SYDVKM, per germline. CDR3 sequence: CASSYDISSYNEQFF. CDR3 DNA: TGTGCCAGCAGTTACGACATAAGCTCCTACAATGAGCAGTTCTTC.

CDR3 DNA: TGTGCCAGCGCGGACGGTCGGGGTTCACCCCTCCACTTT. It is translated as CASADGRGSPLHF. The J gene is TRBJ1-6, the V gene TRBV2; the D is unclear. Trimming pared 8 bases from V and 9 bases from J, leaving 14 bases between. CDR1 is SNHLY and CDR2 is FYNNEI in the germline V gene. The CDR3 has 13 amino acids.

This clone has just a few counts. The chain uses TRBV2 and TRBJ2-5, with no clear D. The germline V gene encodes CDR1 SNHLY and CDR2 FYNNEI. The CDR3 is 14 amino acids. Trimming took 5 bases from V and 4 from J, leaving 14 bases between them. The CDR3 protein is CASSRTTTGETQYF. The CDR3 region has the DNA TGTGCCAGCAGTCGGACGACGACTGGAGAGACCCAGTACTTC.

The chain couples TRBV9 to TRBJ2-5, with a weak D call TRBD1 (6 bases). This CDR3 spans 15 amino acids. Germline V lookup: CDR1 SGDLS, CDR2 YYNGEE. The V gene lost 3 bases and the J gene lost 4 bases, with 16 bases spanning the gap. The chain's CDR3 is CASSEGVRGTETQYF. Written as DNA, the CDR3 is TGTGCCAGCAGCGAGGGAGTCAGGGGCACAGAGACCCAGTACTTC.